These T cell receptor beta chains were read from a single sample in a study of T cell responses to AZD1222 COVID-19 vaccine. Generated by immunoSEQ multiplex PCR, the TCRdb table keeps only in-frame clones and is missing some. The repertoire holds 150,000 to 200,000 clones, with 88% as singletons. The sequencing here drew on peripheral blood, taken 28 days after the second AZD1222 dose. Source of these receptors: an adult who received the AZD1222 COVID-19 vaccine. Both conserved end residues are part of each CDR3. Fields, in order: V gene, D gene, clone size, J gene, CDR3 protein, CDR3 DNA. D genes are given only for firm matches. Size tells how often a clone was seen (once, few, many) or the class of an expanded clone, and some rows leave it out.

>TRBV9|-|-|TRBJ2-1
CASSVAGGSYNEQFF
TGTGCCAGCAGCGTAGCCGGGGGCTCCTACAATGAGCAGTTCTTC
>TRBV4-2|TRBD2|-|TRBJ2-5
CASSPRGGQVQETQYF
TGTGCCAGCAGCCCCCGGGGAGGGCAGGTCCAAGAGACCCAGTACTTC
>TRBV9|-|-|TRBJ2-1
CASSVEGKGYNEQFF
TGTGCCAGCAGCGTAGAAGGGAAAGGTTACAATGAGCAGTTCTTC
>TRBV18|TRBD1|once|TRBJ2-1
CASSPPFLSLVRTGENNEQFF
TGTGCCAGCTCACCACCGTTTTTATCTTTAGTTCGGACAGGGGAAAACAATGAGCAGTTCTTC
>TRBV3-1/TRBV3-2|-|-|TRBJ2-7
CASSSFYEQYF
TGTGCCAGCAGCTCGTTCTACGAGCAGTACTTC
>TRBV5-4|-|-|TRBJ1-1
CASSLGLGDTEAFF
TGTGCCAGCAGCTTGGGGTTGGGGGACACTGAAGCTTTCTTT
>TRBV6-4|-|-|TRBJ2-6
CASSEFAGQTSGANVLTF
TGTGCCAGCAGTGAGTTTGCGGGACAGACCTCTGGGGCCAACGTCCTGACTTTC
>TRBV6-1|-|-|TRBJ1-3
CASSAVGGSNGNTIYF
TGTGCCAGCAGTGCGGTCGGCGGGTCTAATGGAAACACCATATATTTT
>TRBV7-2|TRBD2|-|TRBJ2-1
CASSSPTSGGGNEQFF
TGTGCCAGCAGCTCGCCAACTAGCGGGGGAGGGAATGAGCAGTTCTTC
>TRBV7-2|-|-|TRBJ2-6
CASSLASGANVLTF
TGTGCCAGCAGCTTAGCGTCTGGGGCCAACGTCCTGACTTTC
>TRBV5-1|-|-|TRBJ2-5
CASSLGADQETQYF
TGCGCCAGCAGCTTGGGGGCGGACCAAGAGACCCAGTACTTC
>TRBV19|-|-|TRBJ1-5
CASSVSRSNQPQHF
TGTGCCAGTAGTGTATCAAGAAGCAATCAGCCCCAGCATTTT
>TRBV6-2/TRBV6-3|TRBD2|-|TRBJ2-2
CASSYVLAGNTGELFF
TGTGCCAGCAGTTACGTACTAGCGGGGAACACCGGGGAGCTGTTTTTT
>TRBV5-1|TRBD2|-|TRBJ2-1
CASSLEASGGVYNEQFF
TGCGCCAGCAGCTTGGAGGCTAGCGGGGGGGTTTACAATGAGCAGTTCTTC
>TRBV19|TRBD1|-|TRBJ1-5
CATQDRRNQPQHF
TGTGCCACCCAGGACAGGCGAAATCAGCCCCAGCATTTT
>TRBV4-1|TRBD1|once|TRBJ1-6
CASSREDRGNSPLHF
TGCGCCAGCAGCCGAGAGGACAGGGGCAATTCACCCCTCCACTTT
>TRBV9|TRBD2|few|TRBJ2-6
CASSVEGGPISGANVLTF
TGTGCCAGCAGCGTAGAGGGAGGGCCCATCTCTGGGGCCAACGTCCTGACTTTC
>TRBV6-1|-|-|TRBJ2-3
CASSVTTTGASTDTQYF
TGTGCCAGCAGTGTAACTACCACCGGTGCTAGCACAGATACGCAGTATTTT
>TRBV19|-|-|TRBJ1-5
CASSIGDTLNQPQHF
TGTGCCAGTAGTATAGGGGACACCCTCAATCAGCCCCAGCATTTT
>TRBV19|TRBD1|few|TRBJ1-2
CASSMTGYYGYTF
TGTGCCAGTAGTATGACAGGGTACTATGGCTACACCTTC
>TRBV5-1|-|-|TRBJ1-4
CASSKTRPNEKLFF
TGCGCCAGCAGCAAGACAAGACCAAATGAAAAACTGTTTTTT
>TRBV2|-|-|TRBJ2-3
CASRWGAGSSTDTQYF
TGTGCCAGCAGGTGGGGTGCCGGATCTAGCACAGATACGCAGTATTTT
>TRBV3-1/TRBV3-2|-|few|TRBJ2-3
CASSPSSDTQYF
TGTGCCAGCAGCCCTTCATCGGATACGCAGTATTTT
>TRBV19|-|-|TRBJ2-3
CASSQGFTDTQYF
TGTGCCAGTAGTCAGGGGTTCACAGATACGCAGTATTTT
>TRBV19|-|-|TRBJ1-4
CASNGPLPGLEKLFF
TGTGCCAGTAACGGACCCCTGCCGGGGCTCGAAAAACTGTTTTTT
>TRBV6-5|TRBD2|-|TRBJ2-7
CASRPTGGPYEQYF
TGTGCCAGCAGACCGACGGGGGGGCCCTACGAGCAGTACTTC
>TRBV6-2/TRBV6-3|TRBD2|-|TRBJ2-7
CASSYELAGGTPYEQYF
TGTGCCAGCAGTTATGAGCTAGCGGGGGGGACCCCTTACGAGCAGTACTTC
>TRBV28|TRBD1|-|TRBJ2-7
CATGTGPYEQYF
TGTGCCACCGGGACAGGGCCCTACGAGCAGTACTTC
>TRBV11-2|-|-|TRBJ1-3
CASSQILQGEFSGNTIYF
TGTGCCAGCAGCCAAATCCTCCAGGGAGAGTTCTCTGGAAACACCATATATTTT
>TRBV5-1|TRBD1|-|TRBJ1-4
CASSLEGTGDEKLFF
TGCGCCAGCAGCTTGGAGGGGACAGGGGATGAAAAACTGTTTTTT
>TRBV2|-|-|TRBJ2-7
CASSVFGGWNGEQYF
TGTGCCAGCAGTGTGTTCGGGGGATGGAATGGGGAGCAGTACTTC
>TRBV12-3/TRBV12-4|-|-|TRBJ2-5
CASSYRDRETQYF
TGTGCCAGCAGTTACCGGGACCGGGAGACCCAGTACTTC
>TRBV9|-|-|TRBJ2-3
CASSVGQKDTQYF
TGTGCCAGCAGCGTGGGGCAGAAAGATACGCAGTATTTT
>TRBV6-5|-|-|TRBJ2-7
CASSPRGYYEQYF
TGTGCCAGCAGTCCCCGGGGCTACTACGAGCAGTACTTC
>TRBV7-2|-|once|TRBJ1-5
CASSPHGKSNQPQHF
TGTGCCAGCAGTCCACATGGAAAGAGCAATCAGCCCCAGCATTTT
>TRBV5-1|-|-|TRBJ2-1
CASSLSLTGDPYNEQFF
TGCGCCAGCAGCTTGTCTCTGACGGGGGATCCCTACAATGAGCAGTTCTTC
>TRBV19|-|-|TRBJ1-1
CASSVDSTGLNTEAFF
TGTGCCAGTAGTGTTGACTCCACAGGGTTGAACACTGAAGCTTTCTTT
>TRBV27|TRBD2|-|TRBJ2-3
CASRNRFTSGGPLDTQYF
TGTGCCAGCAGAAACCGATTTACTAGCGGGGGGCCCCTGGATACGCAGTATTTT
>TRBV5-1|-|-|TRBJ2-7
CASSLEAGLDHEQYF
TGCGCCAGCAGCTTGGAGGCAGGGCTGGACCACGAGCAGTACTTC
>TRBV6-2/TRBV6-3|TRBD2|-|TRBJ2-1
CASSYGGGRRNEQFF
TGTGCCAGCAGTTACGGGGGGGGGAGAAGGAATGAGCAGTTCTTC
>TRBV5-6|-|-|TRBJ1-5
CASSLGWGSRSQHF
TGTGCCAGCAGCTTGGGCTGGGGGAGTAGGTCCCAGCATTTT
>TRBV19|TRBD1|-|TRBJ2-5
CASSHDRGQETQYF
TGTGCCAGTAGTCACGACAGGGGCCAAGAGACCCAGTACTTC
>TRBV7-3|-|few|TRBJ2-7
CASSPSIGREQYF
TGTGCCAGCAGCCCCTCGATTGGGCGCGAGCAGTACTTC
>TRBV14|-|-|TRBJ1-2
CASSQVSVGGYTF
TGTGCCAGCAGCCAAGTATCGGTGGGTGGCTACACCTTC
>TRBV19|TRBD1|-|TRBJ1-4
CASSTPRTGTNEKLFF
TGTGCCAGTAGTACCCCCCGGACAGGAACTAATGAAAAACTGTTTTTT